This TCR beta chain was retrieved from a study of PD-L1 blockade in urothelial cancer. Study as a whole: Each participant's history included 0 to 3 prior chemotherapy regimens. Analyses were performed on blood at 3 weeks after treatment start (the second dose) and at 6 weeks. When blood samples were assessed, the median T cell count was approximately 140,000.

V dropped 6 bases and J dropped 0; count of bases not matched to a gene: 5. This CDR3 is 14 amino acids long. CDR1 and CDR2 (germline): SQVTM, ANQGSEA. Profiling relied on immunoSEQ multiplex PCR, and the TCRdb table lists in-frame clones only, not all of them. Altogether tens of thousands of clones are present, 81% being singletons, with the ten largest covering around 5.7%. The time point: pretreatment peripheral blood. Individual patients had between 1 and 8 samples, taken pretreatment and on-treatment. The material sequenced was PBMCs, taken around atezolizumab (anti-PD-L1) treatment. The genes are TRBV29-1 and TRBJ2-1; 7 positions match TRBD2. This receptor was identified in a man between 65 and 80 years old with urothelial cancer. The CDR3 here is CSVWRDYSYNEQFF. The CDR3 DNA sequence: TGCAGCGTGTGGCGGGACTACTCCTACAATGAGCAGTTCTTC.